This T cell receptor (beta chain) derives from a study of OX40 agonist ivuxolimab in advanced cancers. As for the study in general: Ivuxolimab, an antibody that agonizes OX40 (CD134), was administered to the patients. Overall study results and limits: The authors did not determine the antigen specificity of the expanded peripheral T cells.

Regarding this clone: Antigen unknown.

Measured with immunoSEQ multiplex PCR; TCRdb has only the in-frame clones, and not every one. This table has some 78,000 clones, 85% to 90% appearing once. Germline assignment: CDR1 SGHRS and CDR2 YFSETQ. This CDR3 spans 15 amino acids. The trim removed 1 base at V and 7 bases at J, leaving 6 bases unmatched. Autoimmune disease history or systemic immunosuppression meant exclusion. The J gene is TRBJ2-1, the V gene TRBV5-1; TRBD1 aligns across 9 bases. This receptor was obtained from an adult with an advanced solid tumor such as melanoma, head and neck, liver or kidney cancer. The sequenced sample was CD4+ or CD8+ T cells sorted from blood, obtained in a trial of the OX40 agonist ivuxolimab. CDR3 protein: CASSLSGQGMNEQFF. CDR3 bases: TGCGCCAGCAGCTTGTCGGGACAGGGTATGAATGAGCAGTTCTTC.